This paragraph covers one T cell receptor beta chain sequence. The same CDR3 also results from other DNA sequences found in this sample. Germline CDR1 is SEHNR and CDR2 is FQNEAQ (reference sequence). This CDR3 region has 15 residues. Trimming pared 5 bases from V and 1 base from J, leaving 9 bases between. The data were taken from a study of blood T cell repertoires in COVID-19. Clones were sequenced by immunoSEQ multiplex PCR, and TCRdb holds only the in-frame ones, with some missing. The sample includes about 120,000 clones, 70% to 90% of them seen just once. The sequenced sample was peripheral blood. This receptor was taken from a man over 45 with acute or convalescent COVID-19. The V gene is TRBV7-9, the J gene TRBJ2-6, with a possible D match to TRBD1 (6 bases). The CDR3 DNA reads TGTGCCAGCAGCCTGACAGGATCTGGGGCCAACGTCCTGACTTTC. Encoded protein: CASSLTGSGANVLTF.